Listed here are 27 T cell receptor beta chains from one sample, sequenced in a study of CD8+CD57+ T cells in acquired aplastic anemia. Profiles of TCR beta VDJ and CDR3 were generated from a genomic DNA template. TCRdb reanalysed the reads using MiXCR and keeps one entry per CDR3 protein. The table has approximately 160,000 distinct CDR3 sequences, around 40% seen once. The source material was sorted CD4+, CD8+, or CD8+CD57+ T cells (not recorded which) from PBMCs. Source of these receptors: a human donor in good health.

This clonotype was found many times. The chain links TRBV7-8 to TRBJ1-5, with 8 bases fitting TRBD1. Looked up from germline, CDR1 is SGHVS and CDR2 is FQNEAQ. This CDR3 spans 16 amino acids. V lost 4 bases, J lost 1 base, and 6 bases stayed unmatched. The DNA for the CDR3 is TGTGCCAGCAGCTCCGACAGGGGCGAGAGCAATCAGCCCCAGCATTTT. Its translation is CASSSDRGESNQPQHF.

The gene calls are TRBV7-6 and TRBJ2-7; D is ambiguous. Trimming removed 3 bases from V and 5 bases from J, with 8 bases in between. CDR1 is SGHVS, CDR2 FNYEAQ, per germline. The CDR3 loop spans 12 amino acids. The CDR3 DNA sequence: TGTGCCAGCAGCTTGACCCAGGACGAGCAGTACTTC. Amino acids: CASSLTQDEQYF.

As regards this clonotype: A much larger clone lies a single base off, so this may be a read error. The V call is TRBV11-1, the J call TRBJ1-1; 7 bases map to TRBD1. CDR1 is SGHAT and CDR2 is FQDESV in the germline V gene (reference sequence). This CDR3 contains 12 residues. This chain's CDR3 is CASSTKQGRSVF. The DNA of the CDR3 is TGTGCCAGCAGCACTAAACAGGGGCGGTCTGTCTTT.

Remarks on this clonotype: This sequence may be a read error, since a much larger clone differs from it by one base. V gene TRBV6-5 combines with J gene TRBJ2-3; possibly TRBD1 or TRBD2 for D (5 bases each). Per germline, CDR1 MNHEY and CDR2 SVGAGI. The CDR3 loop spans 15 amino acids. The CDR3 DNA reads TGTGCCAACAGTTACTCCACCCTGGGGGCAGATACGCAGTATTTT. Its protein is CANSYSTLGADTQYF.

This clonotype has ten or more counts. The DNA of the CDR3 is TGCAGTGCTAGAACCCTAGGCAATGAGCAGTTCTTC. This encodes CSARTLGNEQFF. The rearrangement uses TRBV20-1 and TRBJ2-1; D not resolved. This CDR3 has 12 residues. Germline assignment: CDR1 DFQATT and CDR2 SNEGSKA (reference sequence). Trimming took 2 bases from V and 6 from J, leaving 8 bases between them.

The rearrangement uses TRBV20-1 and TRBJ2-5; D gene uncertain. This CDR3 contains 14 residues. The V end lost 5 bases, the J end lost 2 bases, and 15 bases lay between the germline ends. In germline, CDR1 is DFQATT, CDR2 SNEGSKA (reference sequence). The CDR3 sequence: CSASKTGVQETQYF. CDR3 coding DNA: TGCAGTGCTTCCAAGACTGGGGTGCAAGAGACCCAGTACTTC.

V and J are TRBV7-6 and TRBJ1-3; D call uncertain. V was shortened by 1 base and J by 2 bases, with 9 bases between the two germline ends. CDR3 length equals 15 residues. Germline CDR1 and CDR2: SGHVS and FNYEAQ. The CDR3 nucleotides read TGTGCCAGCAGCTTAGTGGCAGTCGCTGGAAACACCATATATTTT. Its translation is CASSLVAVAGNTIYF.

This clonotype was seen a few times. The gene calls are TRBV27 and TRBJ2-7; D is possibly TRBD1 or TRBD2 (6 bases each). CDR3 size: 15 residues. Germline loops: CDR1 MNHEY, CDR2 SMNVEV (reference sequence). Trimming removed 0 bases at V and 5 bases at J, with 14 bases between. The CDR3 bases are TGTGCCAGCAGTTTATCCCGGGGGCTTTTAAACGAGCAGTACTTC. This sequence encodes CASSLSRGLLNEQYF.

The CDR3 nucleotides read TGTGCCAGCTCCCCCTTGGGGGGTTCATATGAAGCTTTCTTT. Protein sequence: CASSPLGGSYEAFF. This chain links TRBV6-1 with TRBJ1-1, with a tentative D call TRBD1 (5 bases). Germline V lookup: CDR1 MNHNS, CDR2 SASEGT. This CDR3 has 14 residues. Trimming removed 8 bases from V and 7 bases from J, with 20 bases in between.

This clonotype was detected many times. This chain links TRBV10-3 with TRBJ2-7, with 7 bases lining up with TRBD1. This CDR3 has 14 residues. Germline values: CDR1 ENHRY, CDR2 SYGVKD. J gave up 4 bases and V 6 bases, and 9 bases lay outside the gene matches. The CDR3 DNA is TGTGCCATCAGGGATGACCAGGGGGTATACGAGCAGTACTTC. Translated, it gives CAIRDDQGVYEQYF.

About this clonotype itself: A read error may account for a junction end that differs from germline. The chain recombines TRBV5-5 with TRBJ2-2; perhaps D is TRBD1 or TRBD2 (5 bases each). The CDR3 totals 13 residues. Germline V gives CDR1 SGHKS, CDR2 YYEKEE (reference sequence). The CDR3 nucleotides read TGTGCCAGCAGCCCCACGGACCTCAGGGAGCTGCTTTTT. Residues: CASSPTDLRELLF.

As regards this clonotype: This sequence may be a read error, since a much larger clone differs from it by one base. The genes are TRBV6-4 and TRBJ2-2; D might be TRBD2 (6 bases). This CDR3 has 14 residues. Germline loops: CDR1 MRHNA, CDR2 SNTAGT. The CDR3 nucleotides are TGTGCCAGCACAAGGCAGGCGAACACCGGGGGGCTGTTTTTT. Amino acids: CASTRQANTGGLFF.

This clonotype was detected ten times or more. This rearrangement joins TRBV29-1 to TRBJ1-1; D remains unclear. The germline CDR1 and CDR2 sequences are SQVTM and ANQGSEA. Trimming left V 7 bases short and J 1 base short, with 16 bases between. CDR3 length equals 14 residues. CDR3 coding DNA: TGCAGCGCCCGAAAGGCGACGGCGAACACTGAAGCTTTCTTT. It yields the protein CSARKATANTEAFF.

V and J are TRBV5-6 and TRBJ2-3, with D unresolved. The CDR3 runs to 14 residues. Germline V gene lookup returns CDR1 SGHDT and CDR2 YYEEEE. The V end lost 8 bases, the J end lost 0 bases, and 13 bases lay between the germline ends. CDR3 loop: CASSLDGSTDTQYF. Written as DNA, the CDR3 is TGTGCCAGTAGTCTCGACGGCAGCACAGATACGCAGTATTTT.

Worth noting for this clonotype: Compared with germline, one end of the junction differs, possibly owing to a read error. The V call is TRBV5-4, the J call TRBJ2-2, with D perhaps assigned TRBD1 or TRBD2 (5 bases each). This CDR3 has 15 amino acids. Germline values: CDR1 SGHNT, CDR2 YYREEE (reference sequence). The CDR3 loop reads CASSPAGRLTGELSF. The CDR3, as DNA: TGTGCCAGCAGCCCCGCAGGGCGGTTAACCGGGGAGCTGTCTTTT.

The V call is TRBV30, the J call TRBJ2-1; D perhaps matches TRBD1 (6 bases). Trimming left V 3 bases short and J 2 bases short, with 17 bases between. This CDR3 spans 16 amino acids. Germline CDR1 is GTSNPN and CDR2 is SVGIG (reference sequence). The CDR3 sequence is CAWSPWGQETYNEQFF. The CDR3 bases are TGTGCCTGGAGCCCCTGGGGGCAGGAGACCTACAATGAGCAGTTCTTC.

This clonotype was seen at least ten times. The V call is TRBV29-1, the J call TRBJ1-5; unclear D gene. The CDR3 consists of 13 residues. V lost 6 bases and J 8 bases, leaving 17 bases between the germline ends. Looked up from germline, CDR1 is SQVTM and CDR2 is ANQGSEA. DNA of the CDR3: TGCAGCGTCGGAGGGTTGGGTAGCGAGCCCCAGCATTTT. As protein: CSVGGLGSEPQHF.

This clonotype has more than one count but fewer than ten. This chain joins TRBV7-2 and TRBJ2-7; D perhaps matches TRBD2 (5 bases). The CDR3 runs to 13 residues. CDR1 is SGHTA and CDR2 is FQGNSA in the germline V gene. V was pared by 1 base and J by 5 bases, with 9 bases between. The CDR3 DNA reads TGTGCCAGCAGCTTAGTTACCGGGAACGAGCAGTACTTC. As protein: CASSLVTGNEQYF.

This chain connects TRBV19 to TRBJ2-7, with TRBD2 identical over 7 bases. The DNA end is a closer match to TRBJ2-5, so the J assignment may be wrong. CDR1 LNHDA and CDR2 SQIVND come from the germline V gene (reference sequence). The CDR3 spans 15 residues. CDR3 residues: CASSLLPGLKETQYF. CDR3 DNA: TGTGCCAGTAGTCTGTTACCGGGACTAAAAGAGACCCAGTACTTC.

This clonotype occurred many times. The chain employs TRBV9 and TRBJ2-2; 12 bases align to TRBD2. With 4 bases clipped from V and 7 bases from J, the junction kept 5 bases outside the gene matches. The CDR3 covers 15 residues. Germline loops: CDR1 SGDLS, CDR2 YYNGEE. The CDR3 here is CASSLPTSGGGELFF. The CDR3 bases are TGTGCCAGCAGCCTACCGACTAGCGGGGGCGGGGAGCTGTTTTTT. The whole variable domain, filled in from reference TRBV9 and TRBJ2-2, reads DSGVTQTPKHLITATGQRVTLRCSPRSGDLSVYWYQQSLDQGLQFLIQYYNGEERAKGNILERFSAQQFPDLHSELNLSSLELGDSALYFCASSLPTSGGGELFFGEGSRLTVL.

The genes are TRBV5-6 and TRBJ2-2; a weak D match, TRBD2 (6 bases). This CDR3 comprises 17 residues. CDR1 and CDR2 from the germline V gene are SGHDT and YYEEEE. V was shortened by 2 bases and J by 2 bases, with 16 bases between the two germline ends. Here the CDR3 DNA reads TGTGCCAGCAGCTTCCTAGCGAGACATGGAAACACCGGGGAGCTGTTTTTT. Protein product: CASSFLARHGNTGELFF.

Regarding this clonotype: A much larger clonotype is one base distant, so this may be a read error. As the CDR3 is not closed by the conserved phenylalanine or tryptophan, this likely results from a read error. V usage is TRBV25-1 and J usage is TRBJ1-4, with D unclear. CDR1 and CDR2 from the germline V gene are MGHDK and SYGVNS. The V end lost 5 bases, the J end lost 8 bases, and 6 bases lay between the germline ends. The CDR3 has 11 residues. CDR3 loop: CASSSSEKLFL. As DNA, the CDR3 is TGTGCCAGCAGTTCAAGCGAAAAACTGTTTCTT.

The J gene is TRBJ2-3, the V gene TRBV6-1; TRBD1 matches 8 bases. The CDR3 consists of 15 residues. Germline V gives CDR1 MNHNS, CDR2 SASEGT. With V trimmed by 6 bases and J by 3 bases, 8 bases remained unmatched. The CDR3 protein is CASRPETGATDTQYF. In nucleotides, the CDR3 is TGTGCCAGCAGACCCGAGACAGGGGCGACAGATACGCAGTATTTT.

The chain combines TRBV6-4 with TRBJ1-2; 8 nucleotides line up with TRBD1. The V gene end was trimmed by 1 base and the J gene end by 2 bases; junction bases not matched to a gene: 12. CDR3 length equals 18 residues. From germline, CDR1 is MRHNA and CDR2 SNTAGT. The CDR3 here is CASSDWAFGDRRNYGYTF. The CDR3 DNA is TGTGCCAGCAGTGACTGGGCTTTTGGGGACAGGAGAAACTATGGCTACACCTTC.

For the CDR3, the DNA is TGTGCCAGCATGGGACTAGCGGGAGGAGGCGGGGAGCTGTTTTTT. It is translated as CASMGLAGGGGELFF. The gene calls are TRBV11-2 and TRBJ2-2; 15 nucleotides match TRBD2. The CDR3 totals 15 residues. V was clipped by 7 bases and J by 7 bases; unmatched bases: 4. The germline V gene has CDR1 SGHAT and CDR2 FQNNGV.

Details on this clonotype: Possible read error: a much larger clone is one base away. The chain joins TRBV5-8 to TRBJ2-2; D remains ambiguous. Germline V gene sequence: CDR1 SGHTS, CDR2 YDEGEE. The CDR3 spans 14 residues. Trimming pared 3 bases from V and 3 bases from J, leaving 9 bases between. The CDR3 bases are TGTGCCAGCAGCTCAGCTAACTACACCGGGGAGCTGTTTTTT. The encoded protein is CASSSANYTGELFF.

V and J are TRBV29-1 and TRBJ2-7; TRBD2 matches at 7 bases. Germline values: CDR1 SQVTM, CDR2 ANQGSEA. J was trimmed by 4 bases and V by 7 bases; bases with no gene match: 4. The CDR3 has 11 residues. The CDR3, as DNA: TGCAGCGCCGGGGGGACTTACGAGCAGTACTTC. It encodes CSAGGTYEQYF.